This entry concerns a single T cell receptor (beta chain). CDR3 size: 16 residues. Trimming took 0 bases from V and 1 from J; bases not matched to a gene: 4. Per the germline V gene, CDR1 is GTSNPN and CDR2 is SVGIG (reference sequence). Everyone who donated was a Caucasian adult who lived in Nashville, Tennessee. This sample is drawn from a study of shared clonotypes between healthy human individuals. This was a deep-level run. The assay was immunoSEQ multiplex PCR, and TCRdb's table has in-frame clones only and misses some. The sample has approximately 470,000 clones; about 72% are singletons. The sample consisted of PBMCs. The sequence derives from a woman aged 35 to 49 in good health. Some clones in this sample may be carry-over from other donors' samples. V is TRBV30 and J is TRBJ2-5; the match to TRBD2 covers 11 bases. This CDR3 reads CAWSVLAGVLQETQYF. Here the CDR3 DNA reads TGTGCCTGGAGTGTACTAGCGGGAGTACTCCAAGAGACCCAGTACTTC.